These 7 T cell receptor beta chains originate from one sample sequenced in a study of blood T cells in healthy people across ages. Next came a second PCR, run for roughly 7 to 12 cycles, which used a sample-barcoded 5' primer along with a J-beta primer mix. Via MiXCR, TCRdb re-called the 5' RACE reads, giving one row per CDR3 protein. The table includes 600,000 or so distinct CDR3 sequences, about 30% detected once. Sequenced: blood. All receptors derive from a woman aged 80 or over in good health.

A remark on this clonotype: Just one base apart from a much larger clone, this may be a read error. This sequence joins TRBV7-9 and TRBJ2-5; 15 bases are shared with TRBD2. TRBJ2-7 matches the DNA end more closely, so the J call is doubtful. Germline CDR1 reads SEHNR; CDR2 reads FQNEAQ (reference sequence). The CDR3 extends over 19 amino acids. CDR3 in DNA: TGTGCCAGCAGCTTGGTTCCTTGGACTAGCGGGGGGGGGTCCTACGAGCAGTACTTC. Translation gives CASSLVPWTSGGGSYEQYF.

This clonotype was detected a few times. The chain combines TRBV3-1 with TRBJ1-1; the D gene is possibly TRBD1 (5 bases). V was pared by 4 bases and J by 7 bases, with 25 bases between. The CDR3 is made up of 17 amino acids. The germline V gene has CDR1 LGHDT and CDR2 YNNKEL (reference sequence). Here the CDR3 reads CASSLTPGRIRNGEAFF. CDR3 coding DNA: TGTGCCAGCAGCCTAACCCCGGGACGAATAAGGAATGGTGAAGCTTTCTTT.

This clonotype was counted at least ten times. The rearrangement uses TRBV5-1 and TRBJ2-1; the D gene is possibly TRBD2 (5 bases). The germline V and J ends were trimmed by 2 bases and 4 bases, with 19 bases remaining between them. This CDR3 has 17 residues. Germline-derived CDR1 and CDR2 are SGHRS and YFSETQ. This CDR3 is CASSFLRGPRQYNEQFF. In DNA form, the CDR3 reads TGCGCCAGCAGCTTTCTTCGGGGTCCTCGTCAATACAATGAGCAGTTCTTC.

Concerning this clonotype: A much larger clone lies one base from this, so it may be a read error. The V and J genes are TRBV20-1 and TRBJ1-5, with 7 bases aligning to TRBD1. Per germline, CDR1 DFQATT and CDR2 SNEGSKA (reference sequence). The CDR3 is 14 residues long. V shed 6 bases and J 0 bases; nucleotides not matched to a gene: 5. DNA for the CDR3: TGCAGTGCCTACAGGGGAGTTAGCAATCAGCCCCAGCATTTT. Translation: CSAYRGVSNQPQHF.

In regard to this clonotype: This may be a read error: a much more frequent sequence differs by one nucleotide. This chain uses TRBV20-1 with TRBJ1-4; D is possibly TRBD1 (5 bases). The V end lost 5 bases, the J end lost 7 bases, and 11 bases lay between the germline ends. This CDR3 has 12 residues. The germline V gene encodes CDR1 DFQATT and CDR2 SNEGSKA (reference sequence). The CDR3 sequence is CSAPGDREKLFF. Here the CDR3 DNA reads TGCAGTGCTCCGGGGGACCGTGAAAAACTGTTTTTT.

This clonotype was counted at least ten times. V usage is TRBV5-1 and J usage is TRBJ2-7, with D uncertain. The CDR3 totals 15 residues. Trimming cost V 0 bases and J 3 bases, with 13 bases left between them. Germline CDR1 and CDR2: SGHRS and YFSETQ. CDR3 DNA: TGCGCCAGCAGCTTGGAGTCGGAAGTTGGCTACGAGCAGTACTTC. Its protein is CASSLESEVGYEQYF.

On this clonotype itself: This may come from a read error, since a much larger clone is one base off. This chain connects TRBV30 to TRBJ2-1; D not resolved. Trimming stripped 3 bases from V and 13 bases from J, with 16 bases between. The germline V gene has CDR1 GTSNPN and CDR2 SVGIG (reference sequence). The length of the CDR3 is 12 residues. CDR3 bases: TGTGCCTGGAGACGGCTCCCAGAGACCCAGTTCTTC. Protein sequence: CAWRRLPETQFF.